This T cell receptor beta chain was obtained from a study of cytomegalovirus exposure and HLA in healthy donors. Study overall: Membership in the Caucasian-associated ancestry cluster was found for around 85% of almost 400 genotyped donors. General study points: Solely CMV serostatus was available to characterize immune exposure. One cluster of highly shared sequence variants probably arose as a sequencing artifact.

This clone has only a few counts. The antigen is unknown. Primers included in the PCR were 60 Vbeta and 13 Jbeta primers. Data came from immunoSEQ multiplex PCR; TCRdb stores just in-frame clones and leaves some out. The sample yields about 160,000 clones, approximately 76% seen once. CDR3 length: 12 residues. CDR1 is MNHEY and CDR2 is SVGAGI in the germline V gene. Between the trimmed V and J ends, which lost 0 bases and 8 bases, there was a span of 7 bases. The TCR comes from a female donor in good health and CMV-seronegative. Sequenced material: PBMCs. V is TRBV6-5 and J is TRBJ1-2; the D is unclear. The CDR3: CASSYSGGGYTF. DNA for the CDR3: TGTGCCAGCAGTTACTCGGGAGGGGGCTACACCTTC.